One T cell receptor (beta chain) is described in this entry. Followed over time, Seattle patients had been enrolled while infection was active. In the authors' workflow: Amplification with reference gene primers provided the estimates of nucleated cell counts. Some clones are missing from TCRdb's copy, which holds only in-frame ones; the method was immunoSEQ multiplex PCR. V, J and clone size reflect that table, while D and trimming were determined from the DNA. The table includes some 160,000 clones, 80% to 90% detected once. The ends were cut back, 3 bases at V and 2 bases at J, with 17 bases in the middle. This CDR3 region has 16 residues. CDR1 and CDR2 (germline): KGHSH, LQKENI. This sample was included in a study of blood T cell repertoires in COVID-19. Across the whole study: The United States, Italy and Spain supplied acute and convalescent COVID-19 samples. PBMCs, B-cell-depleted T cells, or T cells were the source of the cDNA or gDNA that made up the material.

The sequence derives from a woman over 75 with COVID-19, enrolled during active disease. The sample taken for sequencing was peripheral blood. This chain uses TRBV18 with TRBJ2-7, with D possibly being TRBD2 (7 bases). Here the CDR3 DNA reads TGTGCCAGCTCACCGTCACCGGGGGGCGCGACCTACGAGCAGTACTTC. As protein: CASSPSPGGATYEQYF. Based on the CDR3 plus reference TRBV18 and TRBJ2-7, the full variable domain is NAGVMQNPRHLVRRRGQEARLRCSPMKGHSHVYWYRQLPEEGLKFMVYLQKENIIDESGMPKERFSAEFPKEGPSILRIQQVVRGDSAAYFCASSPSPGGATYEQYFGPGTRLTVT.